The clone carrying this T cell receptor (beta chain) was seen only a few times. TCRdb analysed the RT-PCR reads with MiXCR anew, one entry per CDR3 protein. Of about 680,000 distinct CDR3 sequences listed, around 14% were seen once; the top ten hold 3.6%. Per the germline V gene, CDR1 is LGHDT and CDR2 is YNNKEL (reference sequence). V dropped 4 bases and J dropped 12 bases, with 19 bases sitting between them. This CDR3 spans 13 amino acids. The sequenced material came from memory CD4+ T cells from blood. The chain recombines TRBV3-1 with TRBJ2-7; D possibly corresponds to TRBD1 (6 bases). The sequence derives from a female donor in good health, serving as a healthy control. The CDR3 DNA sequence: TGTGCCAGCAGCCCAAGCCTCGGGACATCACTGTACTTC. Encoded protein: CASSPSLGTSLYF.